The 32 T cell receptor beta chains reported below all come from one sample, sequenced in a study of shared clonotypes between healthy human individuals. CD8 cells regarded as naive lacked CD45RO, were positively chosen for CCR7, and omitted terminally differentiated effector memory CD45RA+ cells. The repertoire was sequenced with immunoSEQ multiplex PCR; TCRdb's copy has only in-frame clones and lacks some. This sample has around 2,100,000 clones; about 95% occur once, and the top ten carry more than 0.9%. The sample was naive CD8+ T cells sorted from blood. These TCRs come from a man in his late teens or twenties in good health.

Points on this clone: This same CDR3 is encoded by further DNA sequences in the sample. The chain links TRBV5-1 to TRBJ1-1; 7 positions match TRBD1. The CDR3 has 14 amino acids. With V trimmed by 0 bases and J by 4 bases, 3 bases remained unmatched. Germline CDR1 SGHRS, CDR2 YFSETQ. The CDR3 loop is CASSLGQGGTEAFF. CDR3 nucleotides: TGCGCCAGCAGCTTGGGCCAGGGGGGCACTGAAGCTTTCTTT. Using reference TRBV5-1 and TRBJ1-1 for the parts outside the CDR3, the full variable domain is KAGVTQTPRYLIKTRGQQVTLSCSPISGHRSVSWYQQTPGQGLQFLFEYFSETQRNKGNFPGRFSGRQFSNSRSEMNVSTLELGDSALYLCASSLGQGGTEAFFGQGTRLTVV.

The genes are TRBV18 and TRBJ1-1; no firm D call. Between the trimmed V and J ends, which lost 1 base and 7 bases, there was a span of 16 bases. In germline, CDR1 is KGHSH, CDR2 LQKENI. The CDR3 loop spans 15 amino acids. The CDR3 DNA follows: TGTGCCAGCTCACCACGAACAGCCGGATACGATGAAGCTTTCTTT. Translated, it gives CASSPRTAGYDEAFF.

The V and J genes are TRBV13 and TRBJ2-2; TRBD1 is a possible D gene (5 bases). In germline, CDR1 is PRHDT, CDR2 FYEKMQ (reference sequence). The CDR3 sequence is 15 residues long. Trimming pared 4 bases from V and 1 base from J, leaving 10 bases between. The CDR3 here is CASSSSQGNTGELFF. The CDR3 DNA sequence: TGTGCCAGCAGCTCTTCCCAGGGGAACACCGGGGAGCTGTTTTTT.

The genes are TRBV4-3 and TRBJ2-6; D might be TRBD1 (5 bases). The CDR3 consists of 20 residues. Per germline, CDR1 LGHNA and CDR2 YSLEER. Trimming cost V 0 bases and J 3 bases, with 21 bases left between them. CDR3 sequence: CASSQDLTGFLGGGANVLTF. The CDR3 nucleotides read TGCGCCAGCAGCCAAGATCTTACAGGCTTCCTGGGTGGTGGGGCCAACGTCCTGACTTTC.

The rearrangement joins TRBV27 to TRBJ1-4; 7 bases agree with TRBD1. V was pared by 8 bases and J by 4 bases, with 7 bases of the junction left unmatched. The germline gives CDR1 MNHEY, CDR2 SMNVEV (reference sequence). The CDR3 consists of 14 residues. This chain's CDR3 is CASRRQGVNEKLFF. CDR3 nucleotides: TGTGCCAGCCGGAGACAGGGAGTTAATGAAAAACTGTTTTTT.

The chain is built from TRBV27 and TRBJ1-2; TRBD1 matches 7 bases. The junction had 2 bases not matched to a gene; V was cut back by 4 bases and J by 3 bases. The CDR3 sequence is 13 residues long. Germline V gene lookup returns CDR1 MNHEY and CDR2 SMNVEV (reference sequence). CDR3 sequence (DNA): TGTGCCAGCAGTTATGGACAGGACTATGGCTACACCTTC. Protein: CASSYGQDYGYTF.

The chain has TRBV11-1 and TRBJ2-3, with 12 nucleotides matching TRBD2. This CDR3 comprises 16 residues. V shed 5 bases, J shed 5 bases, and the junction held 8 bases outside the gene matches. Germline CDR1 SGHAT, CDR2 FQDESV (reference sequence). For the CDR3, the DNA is TGTGCCAGCAGCCCTAGCGGGGGGGCCCTAGGAGATACGCAGTATTTT. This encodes CASSPSGGALGDTQYF.

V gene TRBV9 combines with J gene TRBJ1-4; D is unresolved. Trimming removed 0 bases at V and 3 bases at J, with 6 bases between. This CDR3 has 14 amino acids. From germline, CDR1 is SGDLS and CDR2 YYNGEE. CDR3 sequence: CASSVGEPNEKLFF. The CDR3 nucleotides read TGTGCCAGCAGCGTAGGGGAACCTAATGAAAAACTGTTTTTT.

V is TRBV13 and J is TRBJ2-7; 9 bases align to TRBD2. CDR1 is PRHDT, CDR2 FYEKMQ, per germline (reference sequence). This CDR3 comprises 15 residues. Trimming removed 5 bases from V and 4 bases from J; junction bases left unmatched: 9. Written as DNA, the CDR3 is TGTGCCAGCAGCCCTGGGCCTAGCGGGGAGTACGAGCAGTACTTC. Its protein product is CASSPGPSGEYEQYF.

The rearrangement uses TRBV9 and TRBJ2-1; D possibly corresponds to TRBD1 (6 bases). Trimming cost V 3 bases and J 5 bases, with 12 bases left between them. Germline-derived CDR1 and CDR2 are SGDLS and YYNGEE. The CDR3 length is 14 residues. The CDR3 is CASSEGTPHNEQFF. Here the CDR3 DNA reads TGTGCCAGCAGCGAAGGGACACCCCACAATGAGCAGTTCTTC. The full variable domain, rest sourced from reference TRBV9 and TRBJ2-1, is DSGVTQTPKHLITATGQRVTLRCSPRSGDLSVYWYQQSLDQGLQFLIQYYNGEERAKGNILERFSAQQFPDLHSELNLSSLELGDSALYFCASSEGTPHNEQFFGPGTRLTVL.

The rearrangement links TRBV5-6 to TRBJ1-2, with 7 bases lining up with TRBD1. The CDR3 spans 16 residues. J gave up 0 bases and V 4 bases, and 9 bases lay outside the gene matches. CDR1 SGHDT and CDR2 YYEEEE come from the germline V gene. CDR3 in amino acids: CASSPRTGWSNYGYTF. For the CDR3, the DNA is TGTGCCAGCAGCCCCAGGACAGGATGGTCTAACTATGGCTACACCTTC.

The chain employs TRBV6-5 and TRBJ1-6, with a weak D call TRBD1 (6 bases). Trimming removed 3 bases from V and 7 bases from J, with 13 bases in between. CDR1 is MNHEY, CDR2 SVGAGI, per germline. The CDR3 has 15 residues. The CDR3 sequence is CASSYEGHSNSPLHF. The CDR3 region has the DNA TGTGCCAGCAGTTATGAGGGACACTCAAATTCACCCCTCCACTTT.

CDR3 loop: CSVDGSGRNYGYTF. The CDR3 DNA sequence: TGCAGCGTTGATGGTTCTGGGCGTAACTATGGCTACACCTTC. The V and J genes are TRBV29-1 and TRBJ1-2; D is ambiguous. Trimming cost V 3 bases and J 1 base, with 12 bases left between them. The germline V gene has CDR1 SQVTM and CDR2 ANQGSEA. The CDR3 length is 14 residues. Using reference TRBV29-1 and TRBJ1-2 for the parts outside the CDR3, the full variable domain is SAVISQKPSRDICQRGTSLTIQCQVDSQVTMMFWYRQQPGQSLTLIATANQGSEATYESGFVIDKFPISRPNLTFSTLTVSNMSPEDSSIYLCSVDGSGRNYGYTFGSGTRLTVV.

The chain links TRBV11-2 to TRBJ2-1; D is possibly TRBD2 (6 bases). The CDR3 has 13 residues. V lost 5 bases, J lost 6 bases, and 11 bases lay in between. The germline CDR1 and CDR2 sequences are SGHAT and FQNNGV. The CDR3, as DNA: TGTGCCAGCAGCGTGGACTACCTCAATGAGCAGTTCTTC. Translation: CASSVDYLNEQFF.

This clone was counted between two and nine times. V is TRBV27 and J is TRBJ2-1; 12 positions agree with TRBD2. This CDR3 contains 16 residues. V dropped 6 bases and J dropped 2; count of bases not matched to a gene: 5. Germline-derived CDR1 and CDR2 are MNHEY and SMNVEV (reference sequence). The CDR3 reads CASSGTSGHAYNEQFF. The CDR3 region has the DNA TGTGCCAGCAGCGGGACTAGCGGGCACGCCTACAATGAGCAGTTCTTC.

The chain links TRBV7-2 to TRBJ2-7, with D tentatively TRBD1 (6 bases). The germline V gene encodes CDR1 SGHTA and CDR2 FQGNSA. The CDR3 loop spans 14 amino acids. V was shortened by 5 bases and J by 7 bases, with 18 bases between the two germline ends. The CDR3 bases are TGTGCCAGCAGCCACTTTCAGGGGCTCGGGGAGCAGTACTTC. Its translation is CASSHFQGLGEQYF.

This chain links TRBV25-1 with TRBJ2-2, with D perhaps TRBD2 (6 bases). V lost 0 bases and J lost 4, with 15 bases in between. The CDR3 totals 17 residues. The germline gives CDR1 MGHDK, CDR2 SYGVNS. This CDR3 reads CASSEYNLAPLTGELFF. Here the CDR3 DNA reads TGTGCCAGCAGTGAATATAACCTAGCGCCCCTCACCGGGGAGCTGTTTTTT.

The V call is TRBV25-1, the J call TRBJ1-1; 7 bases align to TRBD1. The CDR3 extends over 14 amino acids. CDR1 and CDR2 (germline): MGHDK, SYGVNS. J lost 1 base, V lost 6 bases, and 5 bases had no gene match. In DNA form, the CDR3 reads TGTGCCAGCAGGATCAGGGGGGGGAACACTGAAGCTTTCTTT. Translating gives CASRIRGGNTEAFF.

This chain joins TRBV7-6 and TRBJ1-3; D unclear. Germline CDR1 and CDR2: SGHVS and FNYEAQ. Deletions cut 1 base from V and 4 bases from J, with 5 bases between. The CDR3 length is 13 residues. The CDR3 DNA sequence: TGTGCCAGCAGCTTAGAGGTCGGAAACACCATATATTTT. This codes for CASSLEVGNTIYF.

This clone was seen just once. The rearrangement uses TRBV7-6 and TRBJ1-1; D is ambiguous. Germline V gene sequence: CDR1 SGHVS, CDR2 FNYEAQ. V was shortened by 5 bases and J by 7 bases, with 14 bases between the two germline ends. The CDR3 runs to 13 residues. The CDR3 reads CASSGRTDDEAFF. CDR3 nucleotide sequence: TGTGCCAGCAGCGGACGGACCGATGATGAAGCTTTCTTT.

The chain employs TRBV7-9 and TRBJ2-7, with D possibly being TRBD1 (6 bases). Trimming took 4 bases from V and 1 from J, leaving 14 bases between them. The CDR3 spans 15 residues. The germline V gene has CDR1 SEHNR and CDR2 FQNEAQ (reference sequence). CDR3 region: CASSSADRRSYEQYF. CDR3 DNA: TGTGCCAGCAGCTCCGCCGACAGGAGATCCTACGAGCAGTACTTC.

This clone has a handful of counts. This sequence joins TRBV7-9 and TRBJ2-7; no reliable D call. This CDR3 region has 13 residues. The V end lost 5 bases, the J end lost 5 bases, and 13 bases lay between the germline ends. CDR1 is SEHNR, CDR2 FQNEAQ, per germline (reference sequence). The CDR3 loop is CASSANLGDEQYF. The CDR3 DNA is TGTGCCAGCAGCGCAAATCTGGGTGACGAGCAGTACTTC.

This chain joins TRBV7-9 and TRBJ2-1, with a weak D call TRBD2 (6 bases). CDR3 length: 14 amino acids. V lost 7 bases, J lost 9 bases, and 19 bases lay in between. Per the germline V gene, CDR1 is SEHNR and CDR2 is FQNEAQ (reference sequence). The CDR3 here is CASTKTSSLGEQFF. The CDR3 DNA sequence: TGTGCCAGCACCAAAACTAGCTCACTAGGTGAGCAGTTCTTC.

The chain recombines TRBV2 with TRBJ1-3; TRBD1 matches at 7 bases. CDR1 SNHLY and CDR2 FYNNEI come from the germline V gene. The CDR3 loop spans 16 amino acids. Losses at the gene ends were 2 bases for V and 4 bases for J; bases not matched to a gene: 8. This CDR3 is CASSEKSEGGGNTIYF. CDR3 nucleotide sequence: TGTGCCAGCAGTGAAAAAAGTGAAGGGGGCGGAAACACCATATATTTT.

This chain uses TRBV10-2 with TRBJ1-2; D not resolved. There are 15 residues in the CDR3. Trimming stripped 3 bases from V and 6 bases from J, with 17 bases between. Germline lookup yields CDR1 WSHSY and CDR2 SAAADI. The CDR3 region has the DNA TGCGCCAGCAGTGACCCCGGGGTACCCATTCATGGCTACACCTTC. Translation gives CASSDPGVPIHGYTF.

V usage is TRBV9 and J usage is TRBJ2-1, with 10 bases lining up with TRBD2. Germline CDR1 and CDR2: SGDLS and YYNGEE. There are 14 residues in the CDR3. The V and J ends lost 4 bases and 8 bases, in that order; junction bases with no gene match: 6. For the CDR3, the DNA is TGTGCCAGCAGCTCAGCGGGGGGGCTTGATGAGCAGTTCTTC. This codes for CASSSAGGLDEQFF.

CDR3 coding DNA: TGTGCCAGCAGCTTGTTTTCTAGCTCCTACAATGAGCAGTTCTTC. Protein sequence: CASSLFSSSYNEQFF. This sequence joins TRBV5-6 and TRBJ2-1; D call uncertain. V was pared by 1 base and J by 0 bases, with 8 bases between. The CDR3 covers 15 residues. CDR1 and CDR2 (germline): SGHDT, YYEEEE.

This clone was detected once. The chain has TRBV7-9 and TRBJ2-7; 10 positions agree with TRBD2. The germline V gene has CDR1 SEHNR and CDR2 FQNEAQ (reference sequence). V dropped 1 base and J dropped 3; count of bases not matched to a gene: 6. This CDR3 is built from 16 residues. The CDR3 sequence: CASSLEGLAGDYEQYF. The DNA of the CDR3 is TGTGCCAGCAGCTTAGAAGGTCTAGCGGGGGACTACGAGCAGTACTTC.

CDR3 nucleotides: TGCAGCGTTGAAGGGAATGATGAGCAGTTCTTC. As protein: CSVEGNDEQFF. The J gene is TRBJ2-1, the V gene TRBV29-1; D gene ambiguous. The CDR3 sequence is 11 residues long. Germline CDR1 reads SQVTM; CDR2 reads ANQGSEA. Trimming took 1 base from V and 8 from J, leaving 6 bases between them.

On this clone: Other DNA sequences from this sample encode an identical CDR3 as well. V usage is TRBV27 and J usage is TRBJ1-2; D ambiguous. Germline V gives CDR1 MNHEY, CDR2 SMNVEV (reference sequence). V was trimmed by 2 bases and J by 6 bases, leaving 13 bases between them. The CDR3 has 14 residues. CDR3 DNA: TGTGCCAGCAGTTTAAGAGGCGGTGGGGATGGCTACACCTTC. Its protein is CASSLRGGGDGYTF.

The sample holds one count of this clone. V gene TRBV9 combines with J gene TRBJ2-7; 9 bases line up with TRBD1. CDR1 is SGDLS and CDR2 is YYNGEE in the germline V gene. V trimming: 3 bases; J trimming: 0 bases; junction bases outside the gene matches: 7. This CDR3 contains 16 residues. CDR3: CASSALDRGSSYEQYF. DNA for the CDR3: TGTGCCAGCAGCGCCTTGGACAGGGGAAGCTCCTACGAGCAGTACTTC.

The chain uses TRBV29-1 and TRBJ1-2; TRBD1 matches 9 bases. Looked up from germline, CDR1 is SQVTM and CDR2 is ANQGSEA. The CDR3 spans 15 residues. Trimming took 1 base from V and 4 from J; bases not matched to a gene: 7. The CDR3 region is CSVEGGTGSGYGYTF. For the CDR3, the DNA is TGCAGCGTTGAAGGAGGGACAGGGTCGGGCTATGGCTACACCTTC.